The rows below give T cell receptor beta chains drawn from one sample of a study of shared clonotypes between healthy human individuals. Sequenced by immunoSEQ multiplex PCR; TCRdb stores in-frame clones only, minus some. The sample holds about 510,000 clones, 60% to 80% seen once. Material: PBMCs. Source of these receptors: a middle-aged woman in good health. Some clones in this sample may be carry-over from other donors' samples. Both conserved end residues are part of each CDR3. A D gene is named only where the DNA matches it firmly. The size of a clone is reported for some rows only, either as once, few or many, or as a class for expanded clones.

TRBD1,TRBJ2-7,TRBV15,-,TGTGCCACCAGCAGATCCAGGACAGGGGCCGAGCAGTACTTC,CATSRSRTGAEQYF
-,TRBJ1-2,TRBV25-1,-,TGTGCCAGCAGTGGGAGGGACGATTATGGCTACACCTTC,CASSGRDDYGYTF
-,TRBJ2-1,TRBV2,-,TGTGCCACAGGGGGGTCTAGCGGCTACAATGAGCAGTTCTTC,CATGGSSGYNEQFF
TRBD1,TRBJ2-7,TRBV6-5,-,TGTGCCAGCAGTTACTCGGACAGGGGGTTATTTGAGCAGTACTTC,CASSYSDRGLFEQYF
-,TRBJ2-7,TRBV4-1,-,TGCGCCAGCAGCCAAGAAGGGGGACATTGGAGGGAGCAGTACTTC,CASSQEGGHWREQYF
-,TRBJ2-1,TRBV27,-,TGTGCCAGCAGTTTATTTGCAGGGGCTCCCCACTCCTACAATGAGCAGTTCTTC,CASSLFAGAPHSYNEQFF
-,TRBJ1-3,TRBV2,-,TGTGCCAGCAGTGAATCGTTTCTCGGGGGACGGCGAGGAGCGGGAAACACCATATATTTT,CASSESFLGGRRGAGNTIYF
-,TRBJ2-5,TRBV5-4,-,TGTGCCAGCAGCTTGAGAAGCGGACAAGAGACCCAGTACTTC,CASSLRSGQETQYF
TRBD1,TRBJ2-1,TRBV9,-,TGTGCCAGCACTAAAGACGTACAGGGGAGTGAGCAGTTCTTC,CASTKDVQGSEQFF
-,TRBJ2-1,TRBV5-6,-,TGTGCCAGCAGCTTGGCAAGGATGTACAATGAGCAGTTCTTC,CASSLARMYNEQFF
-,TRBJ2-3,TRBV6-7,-,TGTGCCAGCAGTTACCCTCTTCCAGCGGAGGTTTCTAGCACAGATACGCAGTATTTT,CASSYPLPAEVSSTDTQYF
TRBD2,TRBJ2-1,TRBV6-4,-,TGTGCCAGCAGTGCGACTAGCGGGGACTACAATGAGCAGTTCTTC,CASSATSGDYNEQFF
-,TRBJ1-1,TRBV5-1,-,TGCGCCAGCAGCTTGTTAAGTGGGAACACTGAAGCTTTCTTT,CASSLLSGNTEAFF
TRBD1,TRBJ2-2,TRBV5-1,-,TGCGCCAGCAGCTTTACGGGACAGGGGGACGGGGAGCTGTTTTTT,CASSFTGQGDGELFF
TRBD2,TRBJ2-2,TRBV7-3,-,TGTGCCAGCAGGGCCACTAGCGGGAGAGGAACCGGGGAGCTGTTTTTT,CASRATSGRGTGELFF
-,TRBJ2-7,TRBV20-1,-,TGCAGTGCGGGACCCCGTGAGCAGTACTTC,CSAGPREQYF
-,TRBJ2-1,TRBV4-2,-,TGTGCCAGCAGCCGGACCGAACAGGGAGATGAGCAGTTCTTC,CASSRTEQGDEQFF
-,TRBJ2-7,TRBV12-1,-,TGTGCCAGCAGCGCTGGACTAGCGGGAGTCGTATTATTCTACGAGCAGTACTTC,CASSAGLAGVVLFYEQYF
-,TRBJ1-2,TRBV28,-,TGTGCCAGCAGTCCCAGGGACCGCTATGGCTACACCTTC,CASSPRDRYGYTF
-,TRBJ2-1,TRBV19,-,TGTGCCAGTAGCCCCTCGTCTAGATCCTACAATGAGCAGTTCTTC,CASSPSSRSYNEQFF
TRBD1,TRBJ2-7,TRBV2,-,TGTGCCAGCAGTGATCTGCTCCAGGACAGGATGGACGAGCAGTACTTC,CASSDLLQDRMDEQYF
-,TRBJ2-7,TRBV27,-,TGTGCCAGCGCCCCCCGGGATGGCTCCTACGAGCAGTACTTC,CASAPRDGSYEQYF
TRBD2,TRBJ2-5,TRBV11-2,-,TGTGCCAGCAGCCCTAGCGGGAAGCGAGAGACCCAGTACTTC,CASSPSGKRETQYF
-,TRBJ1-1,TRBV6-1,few,TGTGCCAGCAGTGATAGGACATCGAACACTGAAGCTTTCTTT,CASSDRTSNTEAFF
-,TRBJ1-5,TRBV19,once,TGTGCCAGTAGTCAACAGGGCAATCAGCCCCAGCATTTT,CASSQQGNQPQHF
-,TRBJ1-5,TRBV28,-,TGTGCCAGCAGTTTGTGGCGGGGGGAGGGTCAGCCCCAGCATTTT,CASSLWRGEGQPQHF
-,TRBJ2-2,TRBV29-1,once,TGCAGCGTCGCCGGGTTTGGCACCGGGGAGCTGTTTTTT,CSVAGFGTGELFF
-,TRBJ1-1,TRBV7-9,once,TGTGCCAGCAGCTTAGCGCTGGGGAAGAACACTGAAGCTTTCTTT,CASSLALGKNTEAFF
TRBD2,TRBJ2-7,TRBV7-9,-,TGTGCCAGCAGCTTAGAAAGCGGGACGCTGAAGGGCTACGAGCAGTACTTC,CASSLESGTLKGYEQYF
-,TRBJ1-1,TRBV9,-,TGTGCCAGCAGCGTAAAAGCAGGGTATGAAGCTTTCTTT,CASSVKAGYEAFF
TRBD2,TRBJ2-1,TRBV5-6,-,TGTGCCAGCAGTGCGGGACTAGCGGGAACCAATGAGCAGTTCTTC,CASSAGLAGTNEQFF
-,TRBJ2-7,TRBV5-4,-,TGTGCCAGCAGTTACGACCCGGGAACTACCTACGAGCAGTACTTC,CASSYDPGTTYEQYF
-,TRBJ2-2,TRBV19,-,TGTGCCAGTCGACCGATCGGGCCCGGGGAGCTGTTTTTT,CASRPIGPGELFF
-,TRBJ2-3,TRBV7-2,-,TGTGCCAGCAGCTTACTGGGCACAGATACGCAGTATTTT,CASSLLGTDTQYF
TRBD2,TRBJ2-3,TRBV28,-,TGTGCCAGCAGTTTAGGGACTAGCATAGGTACGCAGTATTTT,CASSLGTSIGTQYF
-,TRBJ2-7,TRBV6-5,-,TGTGCCAGCAGTTCCTCCGCCGGAGCCTACGAGCAGTACTTC,CASSSSAGAYEQYF
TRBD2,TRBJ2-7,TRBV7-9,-,TGTGCCAGCAGCCAAGAGGGGACGGGACTAGCGGGACCCTACGAGCAGTACTTC,CASSQEGTGLAGPYEQYF
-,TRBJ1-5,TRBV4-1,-,TGCGCCAGCAGCCATAGACAGGTCAATCAGCCCCAGCATTTT,CASSHRQVNQPQHF
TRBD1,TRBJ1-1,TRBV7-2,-,TGTGCCAGCAGCTGGGACAGGTCAGGGACTGAAGCTTTCTTT,CASSWDRSGTEAFF
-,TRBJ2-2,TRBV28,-,TGTGCCAGCAGTGGACCTTTTACCGGGGAGCTGTTTTTT,CASSGPFTGELFF
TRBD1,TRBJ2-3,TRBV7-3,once,TGTGCCAGCAGCCCCGGACAGGGACTCTGGGATACGCAGTATTTT,CASSPGQGLWDTQYF
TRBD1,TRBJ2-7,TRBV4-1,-,TGCGCCAGCAGCCAGAGACAGGGCTACGAGCAGTACTTC,CASSQRQGYEQYF
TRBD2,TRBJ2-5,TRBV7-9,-,TGTGCCAGCAGCTGGGGGGGGTCAGAGACCCAGTACTTC,CASSWGGSETQYF
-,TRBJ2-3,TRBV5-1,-,TGCGCCAGCAGCCCTGGCCAGACCACAGATACGCAGTATTTT,CASSPGQTTDTQYF
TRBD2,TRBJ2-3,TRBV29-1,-,TGCAGCGCGAAGACCGGGACTAGCGGGAGGTCCGTTGATACGCAGTATTTT,CSAKTGTSGRSVDTQYF
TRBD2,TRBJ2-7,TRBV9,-,TGTGCCAGCAGCGTAGGATCTAGCGGGGACTACGAGCAGTACTTC,CASSVGSSGDYEQYF
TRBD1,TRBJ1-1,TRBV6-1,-,TGTGCCAGCAGTGTTGGGTCAGGGGGGCACACTGAAGCTTTCTTT,CASSVGSGGHTEAFF
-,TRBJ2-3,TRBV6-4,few,TGTGCCAGCAGTGTTAGGGGGGACACAGATACGCAGTATTTT,CASSVRGDTDTQYF
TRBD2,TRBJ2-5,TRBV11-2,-,TGTGCCAGCAGCCCCATACTAGCGGGAGGGCCGGGGACCCAGTACTTC,CASSPILAGGPGTQYF
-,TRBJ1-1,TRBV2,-,TGTGCCAGTTCGCAGCTCGGAGGAAACACTGAAGCTTTCTTT,CASSQLGGNTEAFF
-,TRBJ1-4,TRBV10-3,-,TGTGCCATCAGTGACGGCACCCGTTTCACTAATGAAAAACTGTTTTTT,CAISDGTRFTNEKLFF
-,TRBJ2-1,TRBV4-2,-,TGTGCCAGCAGCCAAGATCGTGTTCTAGTTGAGCAGTTCTTC,CASSQDRVLVEQFF
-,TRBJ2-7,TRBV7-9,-,TGTGCCAGCAGCTTGGACTCGAGGTACGAGCAGTACTTC,CASSLDSRYEQYF
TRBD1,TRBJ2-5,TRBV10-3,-,TGTGCCATCAGTCGCGACAGGGACACTGACCAAGAGACCCAGTACTTC,CAISRDRDTDQETQYF
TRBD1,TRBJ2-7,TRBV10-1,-,TGCGCCAGCAGTGAGTCCCAACAGGGGGCAAGGGACGAGCAGTACTTC,CASSESQQGARDEQYF